Listed here is a single T cell receptor beta chain. Its target is not known. This sample is drawn from a study of monozygotic twins with inflammatory bowel disease. Template switching appended UMIs that held a 6-nucleotide sample barcode. Nested PCRs of roughly 15 and 9 cycles, two in total, were run on TCRalpha and TCRbeta cDNA. TCRdb reprocessed the 5' RACE reads, with one entry per CDR3 protein and no DNA. This sample contains 300,000 to 400,000 distinct CDR3 sequences. Germline V lookup: CDR1 SGHDT, CDR2 YYEEEE. The CDR3 loop spans 17 amino acids. Points from the study as a whole: IBD patients share fewer clonotypes with other people than healthy twins do, especially with disease activity. What may have added variability to patient repertoires is that immunosuppressive treatments differed.

Input material: blood. The sequence came from a human donor with ulcerative colitis or Crohn's disease, or a healthy co-twin of an affected twin (not recorded which). The chain couples TRBV5-6 to TRBJ1-4. CDR3 region: CASSLGQNPRRIEKLFF.